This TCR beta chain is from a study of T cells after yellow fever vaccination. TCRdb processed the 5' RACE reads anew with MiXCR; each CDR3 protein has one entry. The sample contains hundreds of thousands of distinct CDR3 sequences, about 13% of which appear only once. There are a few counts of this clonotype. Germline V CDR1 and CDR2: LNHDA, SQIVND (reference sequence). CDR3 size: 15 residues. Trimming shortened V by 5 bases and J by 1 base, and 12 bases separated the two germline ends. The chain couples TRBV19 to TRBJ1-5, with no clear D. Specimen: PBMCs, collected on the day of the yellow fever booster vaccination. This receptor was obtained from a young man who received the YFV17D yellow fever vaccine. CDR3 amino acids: CASSSGVGSNQPQHF. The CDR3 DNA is TGTGCCAGTAGTTCCGGGGTCGGGAGCAATCAGCCCCAGCATTTT. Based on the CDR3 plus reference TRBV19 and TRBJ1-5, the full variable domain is DGGITQSPKYLFRKEGQNVTLSCEQNLNHDAMYWYRQDPGQGLRLIYYSQIVNDFQKGDIAEGYSVSREKKESFPLTVTSAQKNPTAFYLCASSSGVGSNQPQHFGDGTRLSIL.